The T cell receptor beta chain under discussion was sequenced for a study of regulatory T cells in long-lasting Graves disease. Deletions cut 8 bases from V and 6 bases from J, with 13 bases between. CDR1 and CDR2 (germline): SQVTM, ANQGSEA. This CDR3 comprises 11 residues. Building the TCR beta libraries relied on iRepertoire HTBI primers, and CDR3 regions underwent Arm-PCR. TCRdb reprocessed the multiplex PCR reads with MiXCR, giving one entry per CDR3 protein. The repertoire holds some 350,000 distinct CDR3 sequences, with under 20% as singletons. With regard to this clonotype: Its antigen is not known.

Study conclusions and caveats: Tissue studied was limited to peripheral blood, excluding thyroid tissue. Newly diagnosed Graves' patients exceeded persistent ones in TCR diversity.

The time point denotes: newly diagnosed GD, antithyroid drugs for less than 3 months. Making the TCR library involved RNA that had been extracted from PBMCs. In addition, the sample was reused for a study of T cells in Graves' hyperthyroidism and ophthalmopathy.

The specimen was peripheral blood mononuclear cells (PBMCs), collected at new diagnosis, from a patient treated with antithyroid drugs. V gene TRBV29-1 combines with J gene TRBJ1-1; D remains ambiguous. The TCR sequence derives from a woman aged 18-30 years with Graves disease. CDR3 sequence: CSYGVVPEAFF. In nucleotides, the CDR3 is TGCAGCTATGGAGTGGTGCCTGAAGCTTTCTTT.